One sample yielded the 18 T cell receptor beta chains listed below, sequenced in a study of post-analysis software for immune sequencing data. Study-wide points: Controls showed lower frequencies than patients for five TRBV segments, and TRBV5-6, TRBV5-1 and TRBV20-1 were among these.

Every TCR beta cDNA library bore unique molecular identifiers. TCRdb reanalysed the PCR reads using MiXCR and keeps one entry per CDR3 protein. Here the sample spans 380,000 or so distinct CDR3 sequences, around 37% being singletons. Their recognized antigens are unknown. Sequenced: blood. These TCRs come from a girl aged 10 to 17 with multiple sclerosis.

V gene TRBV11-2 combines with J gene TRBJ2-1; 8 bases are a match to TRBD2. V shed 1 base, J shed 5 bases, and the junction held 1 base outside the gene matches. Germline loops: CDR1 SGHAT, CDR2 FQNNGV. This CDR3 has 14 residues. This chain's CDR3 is CASSLVAGNNEQFF. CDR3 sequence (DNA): TGTGCCAGCAGCTTAGTAGCGGGGAACAATGAGCAGTTCTTC.

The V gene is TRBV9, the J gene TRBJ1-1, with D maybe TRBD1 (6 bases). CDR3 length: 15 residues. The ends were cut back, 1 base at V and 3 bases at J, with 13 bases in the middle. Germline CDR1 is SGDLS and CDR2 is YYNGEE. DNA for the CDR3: TGTGCCAGCAGCGTATATGGGAGGGGGGACACTGAAGCTTTCTTT. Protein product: CASSVYGRGDTEAFF.

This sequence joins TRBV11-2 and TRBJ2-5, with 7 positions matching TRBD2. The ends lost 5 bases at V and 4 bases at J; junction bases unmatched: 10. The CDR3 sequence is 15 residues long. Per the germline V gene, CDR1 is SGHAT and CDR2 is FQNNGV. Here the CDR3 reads CASSRLEGRGETQYF. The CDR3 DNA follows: TGTGCCAGCAGCCGCCTGGAGGGGAGGGGAGAGACCCAGTACTTC. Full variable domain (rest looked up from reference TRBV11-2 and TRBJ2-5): EAGVAQSPRYKIIEKRQSVAFWCNPISGHATLYWYQQILGQGPKLLIQFQNNGVVDDSQLPKDRFSAERLKGVDSTLKIQPAKLEDSAVYLCASSRLEGRGETQYFGPGTRLLVL.

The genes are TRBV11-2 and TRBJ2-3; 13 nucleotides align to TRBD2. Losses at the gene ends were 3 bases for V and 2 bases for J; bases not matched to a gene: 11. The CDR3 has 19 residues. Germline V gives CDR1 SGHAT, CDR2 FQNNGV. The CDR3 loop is CASSFTLGLAGAVTDTQYF. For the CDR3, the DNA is TGTGCCAGCAGCTTCACCCTAGGACTAGCGGGGGCCGTCACAGATACGCAGTATTTT.

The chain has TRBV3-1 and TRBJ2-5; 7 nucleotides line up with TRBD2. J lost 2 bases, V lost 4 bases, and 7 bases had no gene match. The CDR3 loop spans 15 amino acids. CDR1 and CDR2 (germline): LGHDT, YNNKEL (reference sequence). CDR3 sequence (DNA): TGTGCCAGCAGCCTACTAGCGAGAGGGCAAGAGACCCAGTACTTC. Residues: CASSLLARGQETQYF.

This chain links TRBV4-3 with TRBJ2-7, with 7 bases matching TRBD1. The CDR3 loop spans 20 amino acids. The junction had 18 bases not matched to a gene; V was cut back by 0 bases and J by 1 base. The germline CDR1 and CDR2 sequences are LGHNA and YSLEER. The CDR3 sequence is CASSQDMNRGPEGTSYEQYF. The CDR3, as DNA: TGCGCCAGCAGCCAAGATATGAACAGGGGTCCCGAGGGGACATCCTACGAGCAGTACTTC.

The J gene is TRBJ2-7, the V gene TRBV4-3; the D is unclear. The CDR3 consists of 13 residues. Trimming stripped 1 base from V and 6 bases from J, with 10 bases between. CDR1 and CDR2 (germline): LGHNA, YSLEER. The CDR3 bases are TGCGCCAGCAGCCAAGGGGTATGGCGCGAGCAGTACTTC. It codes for CASSQGVWREQYF.

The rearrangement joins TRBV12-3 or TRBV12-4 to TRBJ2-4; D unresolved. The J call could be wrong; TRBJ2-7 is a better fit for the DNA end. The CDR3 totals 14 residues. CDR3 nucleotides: TGTGCCAGCAGTCCCATGGGAAGCAGCTACGAGCAGTACTTC. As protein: CASSPMGSSYEQYF.

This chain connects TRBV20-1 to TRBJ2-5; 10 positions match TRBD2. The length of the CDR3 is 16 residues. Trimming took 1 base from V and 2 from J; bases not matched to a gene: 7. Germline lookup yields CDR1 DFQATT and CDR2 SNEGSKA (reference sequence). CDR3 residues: CSARVPSGGTQETQYF. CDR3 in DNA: TGCAGTGCTAGAGTACCTAGCGGGGGAACACAAGAGACCCAGTACTTC.

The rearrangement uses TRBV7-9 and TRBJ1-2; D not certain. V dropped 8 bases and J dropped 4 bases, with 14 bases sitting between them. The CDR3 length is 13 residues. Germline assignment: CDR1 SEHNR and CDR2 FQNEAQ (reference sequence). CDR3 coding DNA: TGTGCCAGCGGTACCGGACCGATCTATGGCTACACCTTC. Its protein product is CASGTGPIYGYTF.

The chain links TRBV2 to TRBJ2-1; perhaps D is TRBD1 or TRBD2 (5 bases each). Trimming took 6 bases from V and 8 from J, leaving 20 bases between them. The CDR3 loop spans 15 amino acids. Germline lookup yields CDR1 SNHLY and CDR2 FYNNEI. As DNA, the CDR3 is TGTGCCAGCAGGCCTCCCGGGGCAGGGAGAGATGAGCAGTTCTTC. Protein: CASRPPGAGRDEQFF.

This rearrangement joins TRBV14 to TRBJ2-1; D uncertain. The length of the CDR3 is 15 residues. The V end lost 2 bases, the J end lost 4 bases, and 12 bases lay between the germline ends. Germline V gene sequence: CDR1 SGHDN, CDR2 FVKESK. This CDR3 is CASSQKRSPYNEQFF. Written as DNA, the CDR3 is TGTGCCAGCAGCCAAAAAAGGAGTCCTTACAATGAGCAGTTCTTC.

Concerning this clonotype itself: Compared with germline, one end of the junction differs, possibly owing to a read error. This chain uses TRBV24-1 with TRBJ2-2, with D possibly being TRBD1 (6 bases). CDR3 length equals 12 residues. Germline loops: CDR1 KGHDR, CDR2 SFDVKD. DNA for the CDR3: TGTGCCGCCAGGACAGATGCCGGGGAGCTGTTTTTT. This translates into CAARTDAGELFF.

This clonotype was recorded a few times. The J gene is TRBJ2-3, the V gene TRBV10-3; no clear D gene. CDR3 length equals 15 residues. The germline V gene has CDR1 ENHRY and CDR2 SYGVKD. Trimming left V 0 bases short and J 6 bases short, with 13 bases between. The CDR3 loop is CAISESVVTPDTQYF. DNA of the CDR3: TGTGCCATCAGTGAGTCAGTGGTTACCCCCGATACGCAGTATTTT.

This CDR3 is CASSPQIRGLAKNIQYF. The CDR3 DNA reads TGTGCCAGCAGCCCCCAAATAAGAGGTTTAGCCAAAAACATTCAGTACTTC. The chain has TRBV11-2 and TRBJ2-4; D remains unclear. The V end lost 5 bases, the J end lost 0 bases, and 17 bases lay between the germline ends. The germline CDR1 and CDR2 sequences are SGHAT and FQNNGV. The CDR3 is 17 amino acids.

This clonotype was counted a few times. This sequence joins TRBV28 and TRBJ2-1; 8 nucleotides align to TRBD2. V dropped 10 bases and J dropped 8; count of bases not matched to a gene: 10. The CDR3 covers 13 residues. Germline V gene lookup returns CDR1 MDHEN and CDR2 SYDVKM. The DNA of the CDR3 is TGTGCCATCGCCCGGGGGGGGCCCTATGAGCAGTTCTTC. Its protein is CAIARGGPYEQFF.

CDR3: CASSHRTSGGSNNEQFF. CDR3 nucleotide sequence: TGTGCCAGCAGCCACCGTACTAGCGGGGGTTCTAACAATGAGCAGTTCTTC. V gene TRBV3-1 combines with J gene TRBJ2-1; 11 bases agree with TRBD2. The CDR3 spans 17 residues. V was pared by 3 bases and J by 5 bases, with 9 bases of the junction left unmatched. CDR1 and CDR2 from the germline V gene are LGHDT and YNNKEL (reference sequence).

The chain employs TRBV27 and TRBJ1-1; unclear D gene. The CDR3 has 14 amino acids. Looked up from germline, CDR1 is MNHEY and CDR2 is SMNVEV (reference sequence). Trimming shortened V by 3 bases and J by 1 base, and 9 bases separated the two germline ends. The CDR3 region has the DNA TGTGCCAGCAGTTTCGGGAAGGCGAACACTGAAGCTTTCTTT. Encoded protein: CASSFGKANTEAFF.